These 30 T cell receptor beta chains were sequenced from one sample in a study of CD8 T cells in Susac syndrome. RNA in amounts of about 0.5 to 1 ug was reverse transcribed with random hexamers. TCRdb re-analysed the immunoSEQ multiplex PCR reads in MiXCR, keeping a single row per CDR3 protein. The sample contains 250,000 to 350,000 distinct CDR3 sequences, 85% of which appear only once. The material sequenced was CD8+ T cells from PBMCs. The receptors here all came from a human donor with multiple sclerosis.

This clonotype was detected once. This chain uses TRBV6-1 with TRBJ1-5; 8 positions agree with TRBD1. Germline CDR1 and CDR2: MNHNS and SASEGT. The CDR3 consists of 19 residues. V shed 3 bases, J shed 0 bases, and the junction held 13 bases outside the gene matches. The CDR3 here is CASSDSGTGSRYSNQPQHF. The CDR3 DNA reads as TGTGCCAGCAGTGATTCCGGGACAGGTTCCCGTTATAGCAATCAGCCCCAGCATTTT.

The rearrangement links TRBV4-1 to TRBJ2-2; 7 bases fit TRBD2. The germline V gene has CDR1 MGHRA and CDR2 YSYEKL. CDR3 length: 14 amino acids. Losses at the gene ends were 0 bases for V and 8 bases for J; bases not matched to a gene: 3. Here the CDR3 DNA reads TGCGCCAGCAGCCAAGATTGGGAGGGTGGGGAGCTGTTTTTT. It encodes CASSQDWEGGELFF.

This clonotype was seen a single time. V usage is TRBV3-1 and J usage is TRBJ1-5, with TRBD1 identical over 7 bases. There are 18 residues in the CDR3. V shed 0 bases and J 0 bases; nucleotides not matched to a gene: 8. Germline V gene data show CDR1 as LGHDT and CDR2 as YNNKEL (reference sequence). The CDR3 loop reads CASSQDPRGIYSNQPQHF. For the CDR3, the DNA is TGTGCCAGCAGCCAAGACCCCAGGGGGATTTATAGCAATCAGCCCCAGCATTTT.

The V call is TRBV10-3, the J call TRBJ2-1, with 9 positions matching TRBD1. With 5 bases clipped from V and 9 bases from J, the junction kept 14 bases outside the gene matches. The length of the CDR3 is 16 residues. CDR1 ENHRY and CDR2 SYGVKD come from the germline V gene. CDR3 sequence reads: CAISWTQGAPTGEQFF. For the CDR3, the DNA is TGTGCCATCAGTTGGACACAGGGGGCGCCGACGGGTGAGCAGTTCTTC.

The chain joins TRBV12-3 or TRBV12-4 to TRBJ2-2, with 8 bases aligning to TRBD2. This CDR3 contains 17 residues. V lost 8 bases to trimming and J lost 0 bases; unmatched junction nucleotides: 11. The CDR3 DNA reads TGTGCCAGCTGTACGACCCATAGCGGGACGAACACCGGGGAGCTGTTTTTT. Translating it yields CASCTTHSGTNTGELFF.

This sequence joins TRBV27 and TRBJ2-1; D unclear. Germline V lookup: CDR1 MNHEY, CDR2 SMNVEV (reference sequence). Trimming pared 3 bases from V and 10 bases from J, leaving 22 bases between. The CDR3 contains 16 residues. As DNA, the CDR3 is TGTGCCAGCAGTTTCTTTGATCGGGCTGGGGTTAGGGAGCAGTTCTTC. Its protein is CASSFFDRAGVREQFF.

The chain is built from TRBV29-1 and TRBJ2-1; 10 bases agree with TRBD2. The length of the CDR3 is 15 residues. Germline trimming cut 3 bases from V and 4 bases from J; bases unmatched to any gene: 6. Per germline, CDR1 SQVTM and CDR2 ANQGSEA. This CDR3 reads CSVDGASGSYNEQFF. The CDR3, as DNA: TGCAGCGTTGACGGCGCTAGCGGGAGTTACAATGAGCAGTTCTTC.

This clonotype was found once. This chain uses TRBV30 with TRBJ2-3; D perhaps matches TRBD1 (5 bases). This CDR3 has 14 residues. V lost 0 bases, J lost 4 bases, and 11 bases lay in between. Germline CDR1 GTSNPN, CDR2 SVGIG (reference sequence). Here the CDR3 reads CAWSVAGLADTQYF. The CDR3 region has the DNA TGTGCCTGGAGTGTAGCAGGGTTGGCAGATACGCAGTATTTT.

The V and J genes are TRBV5-1 and TRBJ1-5; D might be TRBD1 (5 bases). V gave up 4 bases and J gave up 5 bases, with 13 bases separating them. CDR1 is SGHRS and CDR2 is YFSETQ in the germline V gene. The CDR3 length is 14 residues. The DNA for the CDR3 is TGCGCCAGCAGCCTCGGGGGAGAAGATCAGCCCCAGCATTTT. Its protein is CASSLGGEDQPQHF. The full variable domain, its missing parts supplied by reference TRBV5-1 and TRBJ1-5, is KAGVTQTPRYLIKTRGQQVTLSCSPISGHRSVSWYQQTPGQGLQFLFEYFSETQRNKGNFPGRFSGRQFSNSRSEMNVSTLELGDSALYLCASSLGGEDQPQHFGDGTRLSIL.

This chain joins TRBV6-1 and TRBJ1-4; TRBD1 is a possible D gene (6 bases). The V end was cut by 8 bases, the J end by 0 bases, with 19 bases between. CDR3 length equals 17 residues. Germline-derived CDR1 and CDR2 are MNHNS and SASEGT. In DNA form, the CDR3 reads TGTGCCAGCCGGGCCCGGGACACAAGGGCAACTAATGAAAAACTGTTTTTT. Protein sequence: CASRARDTRATNEKLFF.

The chain is built from TRBV6-1 and TRBJ2-1, with D possibly being TRBD1 (5 bases). The CDR3 sequence is 13 residues long. CDR1 and CDR2 from the germline V gene are MNHNS and SASEGT. The V end lost 6 bases, the J end lost 9 bases, and 15 bases lay between the germline ends. CDR3 in DNA: TGTGCCAGCAGCCCTCAGGGCTTTCTTGAGCAGTTCTTC. It yields the protein CASSPQGFLEQFF.

The V call is TRBV19, the J call TRBJ2-1, with unresolved D. V shed 5 bases and J shed 10 bases, with 18 bases lying between them. The CDR3 covers 14 residues. Germline assignment: CDR1 LNHDA and CDR2 SQIVND (reference sequence). This CDR3 reads CASSPLTSALEQFF. The CDR3 DNA sequence: TGTGCCAGTAGTCCCCTCACCTCGGCTCTAGAGCAGTTCTTC.

The chain is built from TRBV13 and TRBJ2-2; 15 nucleotides align to TRBD2. The CDR3 sequence is 20 residues long. J lost 2 bases, V lost 5 bases, and 12 bases had no gene match. Germline assignment: CDR1 PRHDT and CDR2 FYEKMQ (reference sequence). CDR3 coding DNA: TGTGCCAGCAGCCAGTACGGACTAGCGGGAGGGCCCGGAAACACCGGGGAGCTGTTTTTT. Amino acid sequence: CASSQYGLAGGPGNTGELFF.

The chain employs TRBV11-2 and TRBJ2-1; 15 bases align to TRBD2. The CDR3 extends over 14 amino acids. In germline, CDR1 is SGHAT, CDR2 FQNNGV. J lost 9 bases, V lost 6 bases, and 3 bases had no gene match. CDR3 in amino acids: CASRGGLAGGEQFF. The CDR3, as DNA: TGTGCCAGCAGGGGGGGACTAGCGGGAGGTGAGCAGTTCTTC.

For the CDR3, the DNA is TGTGCCATCAGTGAACCGGGACAGGGACAAGAGACCCAGTACTTC. Protein: CAISEPGQGQETQYF. The chain uses TRBV10-3 and TRBJ2-5; TRBD1 matches at 9 bases. J lost 2 bases, V lost 3 bases, and 4 bases had no gene match. The CDR3 is 15 amino acids. Germline CDR1 is ENHRY and CDR2 is SYGVKD.

The chain employs TRBV4-1 and TRBJ2-5, with D maybe TRBD1 (6 bases). V was shortened by 4 bases and J by 5 bases, with 11 bases between the two germline ends. Germline V gene data show CDR1 as MGHRA and CDR2 as YSYEKL. This CDR3 contains 13 residues. CDR3: CASSLRGSETQYF. The CDR3 nucleotides are TGCGCCAGCAGCCTCAGGGGTTCGGAGACCCAGTACTTC.

The rearrangement uses TRBV28 and TRBJ2-1; 7 bases fit TRBD2. Germline lookup yields CDR1 MDHEN and CDR2 SYDVKM. V gave up 5 bases and J gave up 6 bases; unmatched junction bases: 10. There are 15 residues in the CDR3. The CDR3 bases are TGTGCCAGCAGTAGTAGGACTAGAAGAAGCAATGAGCAGTTCTTC. Residues: CASSSRTRRSNEQFF. Together with reference TRBV28 and TRBJ2-1, the CDR3 gives the full variable domain: DVKVTQSSRYLVKRTGEKVFLECVQDMDHENMFWYRQDPGLGLRLIYFSYDVKMKEKGDIPEGYSVSREKKERFSLILESASTNQTSMYLCASSSRTRRSNEQFFGPGTRLTVL.

This chain connects TRBV19 to TRBJ1-2, with D perhaps TRBD1 (6 bases). V was cut by 7 bases and J by 4 bases, with 10 bases left in between. The CDR3 is 12 amino acids. Per the germline V gene, CDR1 is LNHDA and CDR2 is SQIVND (reference sequence). The CDR3: CASKGEIYGYTF. DNA of the CDR3: TGTGCCAGTAAGGGGGAAATCTATGGCTACACCTTC.

The chain combines TRBV7-9 with TRBJ2-7; D uncertain. The V end was cut by 1 base, the J end by 4 bases, with 11 bases between. This CDR3 has 14 residues. Looked up from germline, CDR1 is SEHNR and CDR2 is FQNEAQ (reference sequence). In DNA form, the CDR3 reads TGTGCCAGCAGCTTAGAACCGACCTTATACGAGCAGTACTTC. This gives the protein CASSLEPTLYEQYF.

V and J are TRBV2 and TRBJ2-3; TRBD2 matches 7 bases. This CDR3 is built from 17 residues. Germline CDR1 reads SNHLY; CDR2 reads FYNNEI. J was trimmed by 3 bases and V by 4 bases; bases with no gene match: 13. The CDR3: CASSVGERGGPTDTQYF. DNA for the CDR3: TGTGCCAGCAGTGTGGGGGAGCGGGGAGGGCCAACAGATACGCAGTATTTT.

The chain carries TRBV12-3 or TRBV12-4 and TRBJ2-1; 9 bases are a match to TRBD1. This CDR3 has 15 amino acids. V lost 5 bases to trimming and J lost 4 bases; unmatched junction nucleotides: 6. CDR3 DNA: TGTGCCAGCAGTGCACCGGGACAGGGTTACAATGAGCAGTTCTTC. This codes for CASSAPGQGYNEQFF.

This chain links TRBV10-3 with TRBJ2-7, with D maybe TRBD2 (5 bases). The V gene lost 3 bases and the J gene lost 2 bases, with 8 bases spanning the gap. Germline V lookup: CDR1 ENHRY, CDR2 SYGVKD. CDR3 size: 13 residues. The CDR3 protein is CAISDGVPYEQYF. In nucleotides, the CDR3 is TGTGCCATCAGTGACGGGGTCCCCTACGAGCAGTACTTC.

This clonotype occurred a few times. The V gene is TRBV2, the J gene TRBJ2-1; weak D call: TRBD2 (6 bases). Trimming removed 0 bases at V and 6 bases at J, with 9 bases between. Per germline, CDR1 SNHLY and CDR2 FYNNEI. The CDR3 extends over 14 amino acids. The CDR3 spells CASSEAQGGNEQFF. For the CDR3, the DNA is TGTGCCAGCAGTGAAGCGCAGGGAGGCAATGAGCAGTTCTTC. Based on the CDR3 plus reference TRBV2 and TRBJ2-1, the full variable domain is EPEVTQTPSHQVTQMGQEVILRCVPISNHLYFYWYRQILGQKVEFLVSFYNNEISEKSEIFDDQFSVERPDGSNFTLKIRSTKLEDSAMYFCASSEAQGGNEQFFGPGTRLTVL.

The CDR3 DNA reads TGCGCCAGCAGCCAAGATGGAGGGACGTATTTT. This encodes CASSQDGGTYF. The V gene is TRBV4-1, the J gene TRBJ2-3, with a weak D call TRBD2 (6 bases). V lost 0 bases to trimming and J lost 14 bases, with 9 bases between them. CDR1 and CDR2 (germline): MGHRA, YSYEKL. The CDR3 extends over 11 amino acids.

The chain uses TRBV30 and TRBJ2-3; 14 bases are a match to TRBD2. Looked up from germline, CDR1 is GTSNPN and CDR2 is SVGIG (reference sequence). The CDR3 has 14 residues. J gave up 4 bases and V 8 bases, and 5 bases lay outside the gene matches. The chain's CDR3 is CARGTSGRPDTQYF. The CDR3 DNA is TGTGCCCGGGGGACTAGCGGGAGACCAGATACGCAGTATTTT.

This chain uses TRBV4-1 with TRBJ2-5, with 8 positions matching TRBD2. The CDR3 extends over 16 amino acids. V gave up 4 bases and J gave up 2 bases; unmatched junction bases: 9. Germline CDR1 reads MGHRA; CDR2 reads YSYEKL. DNA for the CDR3: TGCGCCAGCAGCCCCACCCCTAGCGGGTTTCAAGAGACCCAGTACTTC. Residues: CASSPTPSGFQETQYF.

The chain combines TRBV10-3 with TRBJ2-5, with 10 bases that match TRBD1. The ends lost 6 bases at V and 5 bases at J; junction bases unmatched: 9. CDR3 length equals 15 residues. Per the germline V gene, CDR1 is ENHRY and CDR2 is SYGVKD. The CDR3 reads CAIRPGQGSRETQYF. CDR3 sequence (DNA): TGTGCCATCAGACCGGGACAGGGGTCCAGGGAGACCCAGTACTTC.

The V call is TRBV3-1, the J call TRBJ2-7; the match to TRBD2 covers 11 bases. This CDR3 is built from 18 residues. Looked up from germline, CDR1 is LGHDT and CDR2 is YNNKEL (reference sequence). Trimming removed 0 bases from V and 4 bases from J; junction bases left unmatched: 11. CDR3 DNA sequence: TGTGCCAGCAGCCAAGAAGAGGGGAGACTAGCGGGACTGTACGAGCAGTACTTC. Amino acid sequence: CASSQEEGRLAGLYEQYF.

The gene calls are TRBV5-8 and TRBJ2-7; D gene unclear. CDR1 and CDR2 from the germline V gene are SGHTS and YDEGEE. The V end lost 3 bases, the J end lost 0 bases, and 16 bases lay between the germline ends. CDR3 size: 16 residues. CDR3 nucleotide sequence: TGTGCCAGCAGCTCTTCATCCATCAGGAGCTCCTACGAGCAGTACTTC. The encoded protein is CASSSSSIRSSYEQYF.

J is TRBJ2-1 and V is TRBV9; the match to TRBD1 covers 10 bases. CDR1 is SGDLS, CDR2 YYNGEE, per germline. Trimming took 0 bases from V and 4 from J; bases not matched to a gene: 1. The length of the CDR3 is 15 residues. DNA for the CDR3: TGTGCCAGCAGCGTAGGACAGGGGGCGTACAATGAGCAGTTCTTC. Translation: CASSVGQGAYNEQFF.